The 6 T cell receptor beta chains listed next were all sequenced from one sample in a study of blood T cells in healthy people across ages. Through a sample-barcoded 5' primer and a J-beta primer mix, a second PCR was run for roughly 6 to 11 cycles. Via MiXCR, TCRdb re-called the 5' RACE reads, giving one row per CDR3 protein. The sample lists 1.5 million to 2 million distinct CDR3 sequences; around half were seen once. Input material: blood. The receptors stem from a woman aged 40 to 50 in good health.

In regard to this clonotype: This could be a read error, since a much larger clone is one nucleotide away. The chain is built from TRBV4-3 and TRBJ2-7, with D hard to call. The V gene's germline CDR1 is LGHNA and CDR2 YSLEER. The CDR3 runs 14 residues. DNA for the CDR3: TGCGCCAGCAGCCAGGGGTCACTCTCCTACGAGCGGTACTTC. The encoded protein is CASSQGSLSYERYF.

The chain employs TRBV6-2 or TRBV6-3 and TRBJ2-7; TRBD1 agrees at 7 bases. Germline lookup yields CDR1 MNHEY and CDR2 SVGEGT. This CDR3 spans 12 amino acids. V was clipped by 8 bases and J by 3 bases; unmatched bases: 4. Here the CDR3 reads CASLGTVYEQYF. The CDR3 coding sequence is TGTGCCAGCCTCGGGACAGTCTACGAGCAGTACTTC.

V gene TRBV5-1 combines with J gene TRBJ2-5, with a possible D match to TRBD2 (6 bases). This CDR3 spans 15 amino acids. Germline V gene sequence: CDR1 SGHRS, CDR2 YFSETQ. Trimming removed 4 bases from V and 1 base from J, with 14 bases in between. The CDR3 sequence: CASSPFGLPQETQYF. CDR3 in DNA: TGCGCCAGCAGCCCCTTCGGACTACCCCAAGAGACCCAGTACTTC.

This chain links TRBV5-1 with TRBJ2-1, with a tentative D call TRBD2 (6 bases). The CDR3 is made up of 14 amino acids. The germline gives CDR1 SGHRS, CDR2 YFSETQ. V was pared by 3 bases and J by 8 bases, with 15 bases between. CDR3 sequence: CASSSARGLDEQFF. In DNA, the CDR3 is TGCGCCAGCAGCTCAGCGCGGGGCTTAGATGAGCAGTTCTTC.

This clonotype was seen only a few times. The chain combines TRBV4-3 with TRBJ1-2, with 7 bases lining up with TRBD1. The CDR3 is 15 amino acids. V lost 4 bases, J lost 2 bases, and 7 bases stayed unmatched. From germline, CDR1 is LGHNA and CDR2 YSLEER. The CDR3 coding sequence is TGCGCCAGCAGCCGTTCCGGGACAGTGAACTATGGCTACACCTTC. Protein product: CASSRSGTVNYGYTF.

This clonotype was counted many times. V usage is TRBV29-1 and J usage is TRBJ2-1, with D possibly matching TRBD2 (6 bases). Germline loops: CDR1 SQVTM, CDR2 ANQGSEA. With 5 bases removed from V and 3 bases from J, the gap between germline ends came to 8 bases. The CDR3 totals 12 residues. CDR3 nucleotides: TGCAGCGTTACTAGCAGCTACAATGAGCAGTTCTTC. The encoded protein is CSVTSSYNEQFF.